The present TCR beta chain was sequenced within a study of T cells in localized non-small cell lung cancer. Assay: immunoSEQ multiplex PCR; the TCRdb copy retains only in-frame clones and omits some. The table includes approximately 17,000 clones, around 80% detected once. V was pared by 7 bases and J by 2 bases, with 10 bases of the junction left unmatched. This CDR3 spans 14 amino acids. The V gene's germline CDR1 is SQVTM and CDR2 ANQGSEA. The chain couples TRBV29-1 to TRBJ2-5, with 7 bases identical to TRBD1. The starting material was peripheral blood, obtained before any cancer treatment. The TCR originated in an older male donor with stage I lung adenocarcinoma. The CDR3 sequence: CSAEGTELQETQYF. In nucleotides, the CDR3 is TGCAGCGCCGAGGGGACAGAGTTACAAGAGACCCAGTACTTC.